The 27 T cell receptor beta chains below come from one sample, sequenced in a study of blood T cells in healthy people across ages. Through a sample-barcoded 5' primer and a J-beta primer mix, a second PCR was run for roughly 7 to 11 cycles. TCRdb recomputed calls from the 5' RACE reads with MiXCR, one row per CDR3 protein. Among approximately 1.5 million distinct CDR3 sequences, roughly a third were seen once, and the ten largest hold roughly 10%. The sample consisted of blood. These receptors all come from a woman aged 25 to 39 in good health.

The rearrangement joins TRBV2 to TRBJ2-1; D is possibly TRBD1 or TRBD2 (5 bases each). The V gene's germline CDR1 is SNHLY and CDR2 FYNNEI. CDR3 length: 15 amino acids. V dropped 2 bases and J dropped 3 bases, with 11 bases sitting between them. CDR3 protein: CASSEIGTNYNEQFF. The CDR3 DNA reads as TGTGCCAGCAGTGAAATCGGGACGAACTACAATGAGCAGTTCTTC.

This clonotype was counted between two and nine times. The chain joins TRBV5-8 to TRBJ1-1, with D unclear. There are 11 residues in the CDR3. The V gene lost 0 bases and the J gene lost 11 bases, with 8 bases spanning the gap. Germline V gene lookup returns CDR1 SGHTS and CDR2 YDEGEE. The CDR3 DNA reads as TGTGCCAGCAGCTTGGAAGTTAGGGCTTTCTTT. It translates to CASSLEVRAFF.

The chain couples TRBV10-2 to TRBJ2-3; 9 bases are a match to TRBD2. The germline gives CDR1 WSHSY, CDR2 SAAADI. Trimming removed 8 bases from V and 5 bases from J; junction bases left unmatched: 14. The CDR3 is made up of 16 amino acids. The DNA for the CDR3 is TGCGCCAGCCGCCACCTTAGCGGGAGTAGTGTAGATACGCAGTATTTT. It codes for CASRHLSGSSVDTQYF.

The V and J genes are TRBV7-8 and TRBJ1-5; D unresolved. There are 18 residues in the CDR3. V lost 2 bases and J lost 0, with 17 bases in between. Germline V gene data show CDR1 as SGHVS and CDR2 as FQNEAQ. CDR3 loop: CASSLRPGATVSNQPQHF. The CDR3 nucleotides read TGTGCCAGCAGCTTAAGGCCCGGCGCAACAGTTAGCAATCAGCCCCAGCATTTT.

V is TRBV14 and J is TRBJ2-7; D remains unclear. V was shortened by 0 bases and J by 4 bases, with 13 bases between the two germline ends. The CDR3 is made up of 15 amino acids. The germline gives CDR1 SGHDN, CDR2 FVKESK. Here the CDR3 reads CASSQDNFASYEQYF. DNA of the CDR3: TGTGCCAGCAGCCAAGACAACTTTGCCTCTTACGAGCAGTACTTC. The full variable domain, rest sourced from reference TRBV14 and TRBJ2-7, is EAGVTQFPSHSVIEKGQTVTLRCDPISGHDNLYWYRRVMGKEIKFLLHFVKESKQDESGMPNNRFLAERTGGTYSTLKVQPAELEDSGVYFCASSQDNFASYEQYFGPGTRLTVT.

The chain carries TRBV25-1 and TRBJ1-1, with 8 bases that match TRBD1. Germline values: CDR1 MGHDK, CDR2 SYGVNS. This CDR3 region has 14 residues. V was clipped by 7 bases and J by 1 base; unmatched bases: 5. CDR3: CASTLGQENTEAFF. The CDR3 DNA is TGTGCCAGCACCCTGGGACAGGAGAACACTGAAGCTTTCTTT.

The chain carries TRBV2 and TRBJ2-3; D might be TRBD2 (6 bases). Deletions cut 4 bases from V and 10 bases from J, with 15 bases between. From germline, CDR1 is SNHLY and CDR2 FYNNEI. There are 13 residues in the CDR3. The CDR3 is CASSAPGEDPQYF. DNA of the CDR3: TGTGCCAGCAGTGCCCCGGGGGAGGACCCGCAGTATTTT. Supplemented by reference TRBV2 and TRBJ2-3, the full variable domain reads EPEVTQTPSHQVTQMGQEVILRCVPISNHLYFYWYRQILGQKVEFLVSFYNNEISEKSEIFDDQFSVERPDGSNFTLKIRSTKLEDSAMYFCASSAPGEDPQYFGPGTRLTVL.

The V and J genes are TRBV20-1 and TRBJ2-5; possibly TRBD1 for D (6 bases). The germline V gene encodes CDR1 DFQATT and CDR2 SNEGSKA (reference sequence). The CDR3 contains 15 residues. Deletions cut 1 base from V and 5 bases from J, with 17 bases between. CDR3: CSARGRTDRMETQYF. The CDR3 coding sequence is TGCAGTGCTAGAGGCCGGACAGATCGGATGGAGACCCAGTACTTC.

The DNA of the CDR3 is TGTGCCAGCAATACCCACCGGGACAGCTCCTACAATGAGCAGTTCTTC. Amino acids: CASNTHRDSSYNEQFF. This sequence joins TRBV7-7 and TRBJ2-1; 7 positions agree with TRBD1. Per the germline V gene, CDR1 is SSHAT and CDR2 is FNYEAQ (reference sequence). This CDR3 is built from 16 residues. V gave up 7 bases and J gave up 0 bases; unmatched junction bases: 9.

About this clonotype: A much bigger clone sits one base away, suggesting this may be a read error. J is TRBJ2-7 and V is TRBV12-3 or TRBV12-4, with D tentatively TRBD2 (6 bases). This CDR3 has 15 amino acids. CDR3 residues: CAGSLSGADRYEQYF. The CDR3 DNA reads TGTGCCGGCAGCCTCTCGGGAGCGGATCGTTACGAGCAGTACTTC.

The chain carries TRBV2 and TRBJ1-2; 7 positions match TRBD1. V dropped 9 bases and J dropped 1; count of bases not matched to a gene: 8. CDR3 length: 14 amino acids. The germline CDR1 and CDR2 sequences are SNHLY and FYNNEI. In nucleotides, the CDR3 is TGTGCCAGAACCGGGACAGCTCATAACTATGGCTACACCTTC. Its translation: CARTGTAHNYGYTF.

This rearrangement joins TRBV13 to TRBJ2-1, with D hard to call. V lost 4 bases, J lost 2 bases, and 15 bases lay in between. This CDR3 has 16 residues. CDR1 is PRHDT, CDR2 FYEKMQ, per germline (reference sequence). The CDR3 spells CASSSYGISTYNEQFF. CDR3 in DNA: TGTGCCAGCAGCTCCTATGGCATCTCCACCTACAATGAGCAGTTCTTC.

The gene calls are TRBV4-1 and TRBJ2-3, with TRBD2 matching over 7 bases. This CDR3 is 16 amino acids long. Germline loops: CDR1 MGHRA, CDR2 YSYEKL. V shed 5 bases and J 1 base; nucleotides not matched to a gene: 9. CDR3 protein: CASSLGGDLGTDTQYF. In nucleotides, the CDR3 is TGCGCCAGCAGCTTGGGAGGGGACCTAGGCACAGATACGCAGTATTTT.

The chain couples TRBV2 to TRBJ1-1; D remains unclear. From germline, CDR1 is SNHLY and CDR2 FYNNEI. The CDR3 runs to 14 residues. V lost 7 bases and J lost 0, with 12 bases in between. CDR3 in amino acids: CASTLVMLNTEAFF. The CDR3 coding sequence is TGTGCCAGCACGTTAGTGATGTTGAACACTGAAGCTTTCTTT.

The genes are TRBV6-6 and TRBJ2-5; D could derive from TRBD1 or TRBD2 (5 bases each). Between the trimmed V and J ends, which lost 6 bases and 11 bases, there was a span of 13 bases. The CDR3 extends over 11 amino acids. Germline CDR1 and CDR2: MNHNY and SVGAGI (reference sequence). The CDR3 sequence: CASSQWGKQYF. CDR3 DNA sequence: TGTGCCAGCAGCCAATGGGGGAAGCAGTACTTC.

The chain joins TRBV2 to TRBJ1-2, with D unclear. The length of the CDR3 is 13 residues. With 6 bases removed from V and 8 bases from J, the gap between germline ends came to 16 bases. The V gene's germline CDR1 is SNHLY and CDR2 FYNNEI. The chain's CDR3 is CASRTGSFRGYTF. The CDR3 coding sequence is TGTGCCAGCAGGACTGGGAGTTTTAGGGGCTACACCTTC.

As concerns this clonotype: At one of its ends the junction is not consistent with the germline gene, which may arise from a read error. The chain links TRBV13 to TRBJ2-1, with TRBD1 matching 7 bases. The J call may be faulty, since TRBJ2-7 better matches the DNA end. This CDR3 is built from 13 residues. Germline assignment: CDR1 PRHDT and CDR2 FYEKMQ (reference sequence). The CDR3 sequence is CAGSLQGNNEQYF. DNA of the CDR3: TGTGCCGGCAGTTTACAGGGGAACAACGAGCAGTACTTC.

This clonotype has just a few counts. The chain joins TRBV14 to TRBJ2-5; TRBD1 matches 11 bases. The V gene's germline CDR1 is SGHDN and CDR2 FVKESK. The CDR3 totals 16 residues. J gave up 5 bases and V 0 bases, and 5 bases lay outside the gene matches. In nucleotides, the CDR3 is TGTGCCAGCAGCCAAGAAAGGACAGGGGGCGTGGAGACCCAGTACTTC. Its protein product is CASSQERTGGVETQYF.

The gene calls are TRBV7-2 and TRBJ2-1; D remains ambiguous. This CDR3 spans 14 amino acids. Germline loops: CDR1 SGHTA, CDR2 FQGNSA. V was shortened by 0 bases and J by 8 bases, with 11 bases between the two germline ends. The CDR3 bases are TGTGCCAGCAGCTTAGCGGTCGGTAACGATGAGCAGTTCTTC. Protein product: CASSLAVGNDEQFF.

This clonotype was found a few times. This chain joins TRBV5-4 and TRBJ2-7; 7 bases agree with TRBD1. Trimming cost V 2 bases and J 5 bases; bases outside gene matches: 4. This CDR3 contains 13 residues. Germline V gives CDR1 SGHNT, CDR2 YYREEE (reference sequence). The CDR3 here is CASSLTGTDEQYF. The CDR3, as DNA: TGTGCCAGCAGCTTAACCGGGACAGACGAGCAGTACTTC.

The rearrangement links TRBV12-3 or TRBV12-4 to TRBJ2-1; TRBD1 is a possible D gene (6 bases). Trimming left V 6 bases short and J 3 bases short, with 24 bases between. The length of the CDR3 is 18 residues. The CDR3 region is CASSRSRTLDSYYNEQFF. The CDR3 DNA sequence: TGTGCCAGCAGCCGGAGTCGGACCTTGGACAGCTACTACAATGAGCAGTTCTTC.

CDR3 in DNA: TGCAGTGCTAGAGCGACGCCAAGCTCCTACAATGAGCAGTTCTTC. It encodes CSARATPSSYNEQFF. This rearrangement joins TRBV20-1 to TRBJ2-1, with D hard to call. V lost 1 base and J 0 bases, leaving 10 bases between the germline ends. CDR1 DFQATT and CDR2 SNEGSKA come from the germline V gene (reference sequence). The CDR3 totals 15 residues.

This clonotype was counted only a few times. The genes are TRBV4-2 and TRBJ2-3; 9 bases agree with TRBD2. Germline lookup yields CDR1 LGHNA and CDR2 YNFKEQ. This CDR3 region has 17 residues. The V segment lost 0 bases and the J segment 5 bases; nucleotides outside the gene matches: 9. The CDR3 protein is CASSQELSSGIKDTQYF. DNA for the CDR3: TGTGCCAGCAGCCAAGAATTGTCTAGCGGGATCAAAGATACGCAGTATTTT.

The rearrangement uses TRBV5-1 and TRBJ2-7; D possibly corresponds to TRBD2 (6 bases). V lost 0 bases and J lost 4, with 17 bases in between. Looked up from germline, CDR1 is SGHRS and CDR2 is YFSETQ. The CDR3 loop spans 16 amino acids. The CDR3 protein is CASSLDPRDPYYEQYF. DNA for the CDR3: TGCGCCAGCAGCTTGGATCCGCGGGACCCCTATTACGAGCAGTACTTC.

The gene calls are TRBV2 and TRBJ1-4, with D maybe TRBD1 (6 bases). The V gene's germline CDR1 is SNHLY and CDR2 FYNNEI. The CDR3 loop spans 15 amino acids. With 4 bases removed from V and 1 base from J, the gap between germline ends came to 10 bases. Here the CDR3 reads CASSGGRGTNEKLFF. DNA of the CDR3: TGTGCCAGCAGTGGGGGCAGGGGAACTAATGAAAAACTGTTTTTT.

This chain uses TRBV9 with TRBJ2-1, with D perhaps matching TRBD1 or TRBD2 (5 bases each). V dropped 0 bases and J dropped 8 bases, with 15 bases sitting between them. The germline gives CDR1 SGDLS, CDR2 YYNGEE. This CDR3 spans 15 amino acids. CDR3 nucleotide sequence: TGTGCCAGCAGCGTAGGAGCCAGTTTGGGGGATGAGCAGTTCTTC. Protein sequence: CASSVGASLGDEQFF.

The table lists this clonotype with a count of one. A single base separates this from a much larger clone, so it may be a read error. The chain combines TRBV3-1 with TRBJ1-2; no definite D call. The CDR3 is made up of 13 amino acids. Trimming removed 3 bases from V and 4 bases from J, with 9 bases in between. Per germline, CDR1 LGHDT and CDR2 YNNKEL (reference sequence). The CDR3 is CASSQGMGYGYTF. The DNA for the CDR3 is TGTGCCAGCAGCCAGGGGATGGGCTATGGCTACACCTTC.